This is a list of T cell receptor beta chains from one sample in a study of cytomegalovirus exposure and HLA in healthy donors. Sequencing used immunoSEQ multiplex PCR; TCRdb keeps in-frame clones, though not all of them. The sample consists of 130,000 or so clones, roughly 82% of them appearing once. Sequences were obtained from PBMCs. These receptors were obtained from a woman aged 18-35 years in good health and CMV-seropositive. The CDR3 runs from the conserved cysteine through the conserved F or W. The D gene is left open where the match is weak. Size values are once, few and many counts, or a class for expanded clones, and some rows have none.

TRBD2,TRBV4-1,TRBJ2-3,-,TGCGCCAGCAGCCTCGGAGCGGGGGGCACAGATACGCAGTATTTT,CASSLGAGGTDTQYF
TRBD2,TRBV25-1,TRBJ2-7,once,TGTGCCAGCAGTACCCTTAGACTAGCGGGGGGATACGAGCAGTACTTC,CASSTLRLAGGYEQYF
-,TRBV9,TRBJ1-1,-,TGTGCCAGCAGCGTCGGGGGTATGAACACTGAAGCTTTCTTT,CASSVGGMNTEAFF
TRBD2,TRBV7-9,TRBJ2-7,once,TGTTCCAGTAGCCCTTCAGCGGGACCTAAGTCCTACGAGCAGTACTTC,CSSSPSAGPKSYEQYF
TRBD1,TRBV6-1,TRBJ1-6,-,TGTGCCAGCAATGAGATAGGGGGCTCGGGTTATAATTCACCCCTCCACTTT,CASNEIGGSGYNSPLHF
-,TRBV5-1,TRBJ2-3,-,TGCGCCAGCAGCTTACGGACATTTAGCACAGATACGCAGTATTTT,CASSLRTFSTDTQYF
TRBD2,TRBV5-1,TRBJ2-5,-,TGCGCCAGCAGCTTGATGGGCGGACTAGCGGGGACCCAAGAGACCCAGTACTTC,CASSLMGGLAGTQETQYF
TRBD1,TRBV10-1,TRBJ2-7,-,TGCGCCAGCAGTACCGGGACAGCTTTCTACGAGCAGTACTTC,CASSTGTAFYEQYF
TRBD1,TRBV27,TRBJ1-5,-,TGTGCCAGCAGTTTGGGTCAGGGGGAGCCCCAGCATTTT,CASSLGQGEPQHF
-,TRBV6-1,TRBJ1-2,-,TGTGCCAGCAGTGAAAGTCGGTCTGGCTACACCTTC,CASSESRSGYTF
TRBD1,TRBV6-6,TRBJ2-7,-,TGTGCCAGCAGTTGGACAGGCGAGCAGTACTTC,CASSWTGEQYF
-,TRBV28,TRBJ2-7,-,TGTGCCAGCGGGTCGCGGGGAGCCAAATCCTACGAGCAGTACTTC,CASGSRGAKSYEQYF
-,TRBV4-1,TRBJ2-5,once,TGCGCCAGCAGCCAAGTCGGCAGAGTCGTGTCAGGGGAGACCCAGTACTTC,CASSQVGRVVSGETQYF
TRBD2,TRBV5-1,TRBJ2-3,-,TGCGCCAGCAGCAACGGACTAGCGGGGCGCACAGATACGCAGTATTTT,CASSNGLAGRTDTQYF
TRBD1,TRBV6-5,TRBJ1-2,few,TGTGCCAGCAGTTACTTACAGGGGGCCGCTGGCTACACCTTC,CASSYLQGAAGYTF
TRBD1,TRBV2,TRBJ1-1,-,TGTGCCAGCAGCTTGGACAGGGTAGACACTGAAGCTTTCTTT,CASSLDRVDTEAFF
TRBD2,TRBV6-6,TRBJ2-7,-,TGTGCCAGCAGTTCCCGATCCGCGGGGGGGCTGAACGAGCAGTACTTC,CASSSRSAGGLNEQYF
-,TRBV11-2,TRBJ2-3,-,TGTGCCAGCAGTGGGGGCTGGAGGACAGATACGCAGTATTTT,CASSGGWRTDTQYF
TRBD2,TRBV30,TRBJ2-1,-,TGTGCCTGGAGTGCCGGGACTAGCCCCGAGCAGTTCTTC,CAWSAGTSPEQFF
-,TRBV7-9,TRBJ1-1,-,TGTGCCAGCAGCGCCGCCAACATGAACACTGAAGCTTTCTTT,CASSAANMNTEAFF
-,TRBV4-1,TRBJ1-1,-,TGCGCCAGCAGCCTGACAGTGAACACTGAAGCTTTCTTT,CASSLTVNTEAFF
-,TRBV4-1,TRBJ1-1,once,TGCGCCAGCAGCCTCGGGGGGAGACCTGAAGCTTTCTTT,CASSLGGRPEAFF
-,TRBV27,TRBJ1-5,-,TGTGCCAGCAGTTTCACAGGGCTGCAGCCCCAGCATTTT,CASSFTGLQPQHF
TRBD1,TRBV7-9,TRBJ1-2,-,TGTGCCAGCAGCCAATCGGACAGGGGGCAGGTTCATGGCTACACCTTC,CASSQSDRGQVHGYTF
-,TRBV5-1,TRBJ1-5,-,TGCGCCAGCAGCCCGTTGGGGGGGAATCAGCCCCAGCATTTT,CASSPLGGNQPQHF
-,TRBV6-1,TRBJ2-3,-,TGTGCCAGCGAGGTCTTAAAGTCAGATACGCAGTATTTT,CASEVLKSDTQYF
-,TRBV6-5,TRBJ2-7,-,TGTGCCAGCAGTTACGGGCGGGGGCCTTACGAGCAGTACTTC,CASSYGRGPYEQYF
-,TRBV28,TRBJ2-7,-,TGTGCCAGCAGTTTACTGGCAATCGAGGACTACGAGCAGTACTTC,CASSLLAIEDYEQYF
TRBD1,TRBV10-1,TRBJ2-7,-,TGCGCCAGCAGTATGACAGGGGTCGATGGGGAGCAGTACTTC,CASSMTGVDGEQYF
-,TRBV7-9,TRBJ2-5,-,TGTGCCAGCAGCTCGACAGATTACCAAGAGACCCAGTACTTC,CASSSTDYQETQYF
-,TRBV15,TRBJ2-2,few,TGTGCCACCAGCAGAGATGAGTTGCCCCTAGCGCCGAACACCGGGGAGCTGTTTTTT,CATSRDELPLAPNTGELFF
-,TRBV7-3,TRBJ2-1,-,TGTGCCAGCAGCTTAAAGGGAGACCACGGCCATGAGCAGTTCTTC,CASSLKGDHGHEQFF
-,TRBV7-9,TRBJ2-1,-,TGTGCCAGCAAAAGCGCGGGACTTCAGTACAATGAGCAGTTCTTC,CASKSAGLQYNEQFF
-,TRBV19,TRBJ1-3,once,TGTGCCAGTAGTATAGTACTGGGCTGGGCTGGAAACACCATATATTTT,CASSIVLGWAGNTIYF
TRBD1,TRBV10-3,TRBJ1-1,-,TGTGCCATCAGACCTCAGGGGGCTATGAACACTGAAGCTTTCTTT,CAIRPQGAMNTEAFF
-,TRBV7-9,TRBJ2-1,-,TGTGCCAGCAGCTTAGATAGGGGGTCGGTCTACAATGAGCAGTTCTTC,CASSLDRGSVYNEQFF
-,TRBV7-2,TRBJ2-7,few,TGTGCCAGCAGCTTAGAGGGGATCGCATCCTACGAGCAGTACTTC,CASSLEGIASYEQYF
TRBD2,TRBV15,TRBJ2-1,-,TGTGCCACCAGCACTACGAAGGGACTAGCGGGGGAGTACAATGAGCAGTTCTTC,CATSTTKGLAGEYNEQFF
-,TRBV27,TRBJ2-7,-,TGTGCCAGCAGTTTATCACAGTATACCTACGAGCAGTACTTC,CASSLSQYTYEQYF
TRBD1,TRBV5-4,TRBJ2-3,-,TGTGCCAGCAGCCGAATCGGACAGGGCACAGATACGCAGTATTTT,CASSRIGQGTDTQYF
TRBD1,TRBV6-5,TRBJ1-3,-,TGTGCCAGCATGGACAGGCTGAGCTCTGGAAACACCATATATTTT,CASMDRLSSGNTIYF
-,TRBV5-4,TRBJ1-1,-,TGTGCCAGCAGTATAGCCGGGATTAAGAACACTGAAGCTTTCTTT,CASSIAGIKNTEAFF
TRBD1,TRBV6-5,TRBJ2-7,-,TGTGCCAGCAGTCAGGGACAGGGCCTCTCCTACGAGCAGTACTTC,CASSQGQGLSYEQYF
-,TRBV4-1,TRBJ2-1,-,TGCGCCAGCAGCCCCCGGGGGGCGAGGGAGCAGTTCTTC,CASSPRGAREQFF
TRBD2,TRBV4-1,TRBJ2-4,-,TGCGCCAGCAGCCTGTCCCTAGCGGGGGGCCCAAACATTCAGTACTTC,CASSLSLAGGPNIQYF